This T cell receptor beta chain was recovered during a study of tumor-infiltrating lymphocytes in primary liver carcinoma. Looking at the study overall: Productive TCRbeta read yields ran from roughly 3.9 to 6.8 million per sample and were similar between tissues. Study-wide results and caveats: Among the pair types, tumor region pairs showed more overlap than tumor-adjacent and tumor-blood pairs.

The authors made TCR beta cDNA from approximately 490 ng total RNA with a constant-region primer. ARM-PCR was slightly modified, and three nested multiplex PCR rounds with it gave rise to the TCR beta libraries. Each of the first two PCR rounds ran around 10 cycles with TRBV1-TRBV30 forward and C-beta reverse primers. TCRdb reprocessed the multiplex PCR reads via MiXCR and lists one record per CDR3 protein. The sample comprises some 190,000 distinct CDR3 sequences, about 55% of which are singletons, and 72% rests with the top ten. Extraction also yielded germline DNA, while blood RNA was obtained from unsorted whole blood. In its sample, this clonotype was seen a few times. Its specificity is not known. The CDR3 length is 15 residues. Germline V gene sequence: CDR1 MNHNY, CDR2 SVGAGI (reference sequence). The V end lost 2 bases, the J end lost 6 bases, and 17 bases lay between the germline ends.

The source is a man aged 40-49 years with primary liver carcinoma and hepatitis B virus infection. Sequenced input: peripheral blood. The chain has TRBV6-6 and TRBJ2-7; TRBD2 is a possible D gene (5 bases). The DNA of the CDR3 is TGTGCCAGCAGTTACGGGCGGGCGATGATTGGCGAGCAGTACTTC. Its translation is CASSYGRAMIGEQYF.